This TCR beta chain was sequenced in a study of a mutant IDH1 vaccine in newly diagnosed glioma. Time point here: baseline, week 1 (first vaccination visit). As for treatment: pre-vaccination baseline after standard-of-care therapy. Data came from immunoSEQ multiplex PCR; TCRdb stores just in-frame clones and leaves some out. The sample yields 30,000 or so clones, about 85% seen once. The CDR3 is made up of 14 amino acids. V was shortened by 3 bases and J by 1 base, with 9 bases between the two germline ends. Germline V gene sequence: CDR1 SEHNR, CDR2 FQNEAQ (reference sequence). The clonotype comes from a middle-aged woman with glioma. V and J are TRBV7-9 and TRBJ1-1, with D perhaps matching TRBD1 (6 bases). This specimen consisted of PBMCs, obtained from a glioma patient treated with radiotherapy, temozolomide or both. The CDR3 region has the DNA TGTGCCAGCAGCTTTGGGGGGGCGAACACTGAAGCTTTCTTT. Its translation: CASSFGGANTEAFF.